This T cell receptor beta chain was recovered during a study of cytomegalovirus exposure and HLA in healthy donors. PCR amplification relied on 60 Vbeta primers (plus 13 Jbeta primers). Measured with immunoSEQ multiplex PCR; TCRdb has only the in-frame clones, and not every one. Of roughly 130,000 clones in the sample, roughly three quarters were seen once. Trimming took 4 bases from V and 3 from J; bases not matched to a gene: 2. There are 14 residues in the CDR3. Germline CDR1 and CDR2: SGDLS and YYNGEE. Sequenced sample: PBMCs. This sequence originates from a female donor in good health and CMV-seronegative. This sequence joins TRBV9 and TRBJ2-7; 12 bases map to TRBD2. CDR3 protein: CASSSTSGGYEQYF. The CDR3 DNA is TGTGCCAGCAGCTCGACTAGCGGGGGCTACGAGCAGTACTTC. The full variable domain, rest sourced from reference TRBV9 and TRBJ2-7, is DSGVTQTPKHLITATGQRVTLRCSPRSGDLSVYWYQQSLDQGLQFLIQYYNGEERAKGNILERFSAQQFPDLHSELNLSSLELGDSALYFCASSSTSGGYEQYFGPGTRLTVT.